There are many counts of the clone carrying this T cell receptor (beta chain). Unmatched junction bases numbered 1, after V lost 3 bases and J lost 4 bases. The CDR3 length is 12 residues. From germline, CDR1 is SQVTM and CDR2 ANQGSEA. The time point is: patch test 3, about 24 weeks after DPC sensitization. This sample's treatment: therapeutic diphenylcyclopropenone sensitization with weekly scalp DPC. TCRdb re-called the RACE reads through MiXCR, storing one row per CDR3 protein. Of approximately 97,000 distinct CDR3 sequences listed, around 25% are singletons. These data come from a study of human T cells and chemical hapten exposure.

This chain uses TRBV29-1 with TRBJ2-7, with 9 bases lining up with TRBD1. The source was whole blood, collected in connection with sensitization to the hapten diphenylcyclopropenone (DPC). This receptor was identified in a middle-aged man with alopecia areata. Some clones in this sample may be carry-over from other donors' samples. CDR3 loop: CSVDGTGYEQYF. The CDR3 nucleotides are TGCAGCGTTGATGGGACAGGGTACGAGCAGTACTTC.